This T cell receptor beta chain is drawn from a study of PD-1 blockade in classical Hodgkin lymphoma. Every one of the patients relapsed after autologous stem cell transplantation (brentuximab vedotin exposure was variable). Germline loops: CDR1 KGHSH, CDR2 LQKENI. The trim removed 3 bases at V and 0 bases at J, leaving 11 bases unmatched. The CDR3 extends over 19 amino acids. Profiled with immunoSEQ multiplex PCR; TCRdb holds only in-frame clones, not every one. The data contain 90,000 to 95,000 clones, roughly nine tenths of them seen just once; the ten biggest clones take up approximately 11%. The chain recombines TRBV18 with TRBJ1-5; 10 bases fit TRBD1. The receptor's source is a human donor with classical Hodgkin lymphoma. The sample consisted of peripheral blood mononuclear cells (PBMCs), taken before the second cycle of nivolumab. CDR3 DNA: TGTGCCAGCTCACCGACGACAGGGGGCAACTGGTATAGCAATCAGCCCCAGCATTTT. It is translated as CASSPTTGGNWYSNQPQHF.